This T cell receptor beta chain was identified in a study of T-cell memory formation after mild COVID-19. In regard to this clonotype: Antigen specificity is unknown.

5'RACE with constant-segment primers built TCRalpha and TCRbeta cDNA libraries with UMIs. TCRdb reanalysed the 5' RACE reads using MiXCR and keeps one entry per CDR3 protein. The data show about 350,000 distinct CDR3 sequences, around 14% seen once. Study-level findings and limits: Day 15 to 85 contracting clones showed balanced CD4/CD8; day 15 to 37 expanders favored CD4+.

This CDR3 region has 18 residues. Per the germline V gene, CDR1 is SGHRS and CDR2 is YFSETQ. J gave up 5 bases and V 0 bases, and 11 bases lay outside the gene matches. Sequencing was performed on PBMCs or a T cell subset sorted from them (not recorded which). This chain links TRBV5-1 with TRBJ2-6; 7 bases are shared with TRBD2. This receptor was taken from a man aged 18-30 years who had mild COVID-19 (a few samples of this study predate the infection). Cell type and time point are not known. CDR3 protein: CASSLAAGASVRANVLTF. The DNA of the CDR3 is TGCGCCAGCAGCTTGGCGGCGGGAGCCTCTGTTCGGGCCAACGTCCTGACTTTC. The whole variable domain, remainder taken from reference TRBV5-1 and TRBJ2-6, is KAGVTQTPRYLIKTRGQQVTLSCSPISGHRSVSWYQQTPGQGLQFLFEYFSETQRNKGNFPGRFSGRQFSNSRSEMNVSTLELGDSALYLCASSLAAGASVRANVLTFGAGSRLTVL.